This T cell receptor beta chain was sequenced for a study of T cell responses to AZD1222 COVID-19 vaccine. Study at large: Samples with a second dose at about 4 or about 12 weeks were pooled together.

As for this clone: The antigen is undetermined.

Points from the study as a whole: Clonal diversity may have been underestimated in mostly white British donors. In the spike-specific TCR repertoire, nearly half reportedly target unmutated variant regions. Without day 14 samples, only post-peak T cell repertoires were studied.

The CDR3 loop spans 11 amino acids. Deletions cut 6 bases from V and 5 bases from J, with 8 bases between. The germline V gene encodes CDR1 MNHEY and CDR2 SVGAGI. Sequenced by immunoSEQ multiplex PCR; TCRdb stores in-frame clones only, minus some. The table shows approximately 180,000 clones, with just over 90% occurring only once. The source is an adult in good health. The sample was peripheral blood, taken on day 0 of AZD1222 vaccination. This rearrangement joins TRBV6-5 to TRBJ2-7; no reliable D call. This CDR3 reads CASSDRHEQYF. In DNA form, the CDR3 reads TGTGCCAGCAGCGACCGGCACGAGCAGTACTTC.